These 27 T cell receptor beta chains came from one sample sequenced in a study of CD8+ T cells in alopecia areata. Stated treatment: oral pan-JAK inhibitor, 5-10 mg twice daily. RNA extraction and reverse transcription yielded cDNA as sequencing template. Method: immunoSEQ multiplex PCR; TCRdb's copy keeps in-frame clones and lacks some. The profile covers 90,000 to 150,000 clones, with approximately 52% appearing a single time and nearly 30% taken by the ten largest. The source material was CD8+ T cells sorted from blood, sampled at week 4, from a patient treated with tofacitinib. These TCRs come from a human donor with alopecia areata.

The chain uses TRBV7-9 and TRBJ1-5; D is unclear. The CDR3 spans 14 residues. Germline V CDR1 and CDR2: SEHNR, FQNEAQ (reference sequence). V was cut by 3 bases and J by 3 bases, with 9 bases left in between. The CDR3 here is CASSFIGINQPQHF. CDR3 coding DNA: TGTGCCAGCAGCTTCATAGGGATCAATCAGCCCCAGCATTTT. Full variable domain (remainder filled in from reference TRBV7-9 and TRBJ1-5): DTGVSQNPRHKITKRGQNVTFRCDPISEHNRLYWYRQTLGQGPEFLTYFQNEAQLEKSRLLSDRFSAERPKGSFSTLEIQRTEQGDSAMYLCASSFIGINQPQHFGDGTRLSIL.

Only a few counts were recorded for this clone. The chain uses TRBV29-1 and TRBJ2-3; D might be TRBD1 (5 bases). Looked up from germline, CDR1 is SQVTM and CDR2 is ANQGSEA. This CDR3 region has 14 residues. The V end lost 1 base, the J end lost 0 bases, and 8 bases lay between the germline ends. The CDR3 bases are TGCAGCGTTGAAGTCTGGGGCAGCACAGATACGCAGTATTTT. It is translated as CSVEVWGSTDTQYF.

V usage is TRBV11-3 and J usage is TRBJ2-2; no definite D call. The CDR3 is 13 amino acids. Germline V lookup: CDR1 SGHNT, CDR2 YENEEA. Trimming stripped 6 bases from V and 1 base from J, with 6 bases between. Written as DNA, the CDR3 is TGTGCCAGCAGGGATCGGAACACCGGGGAGCTGTTTTTT. Translated, it gives CASRDRNTGELFF.

The DNA for the CDR3 is TGTGCCAGCAGTCCCAGGACCTCTGGTGAAAAACTGTTTTTT. It encodes CASSPRTSGEKLFF. The gene calls are TRBV27 and TRBJ1-4; D remains unclear. CDR3 length: 14 amino acids. Deletions cut 5 bases from V and 7 bases from J, with 14 bases between. In germline, CDR1 is MNHEY, CDR2 SMNVEV (reference sequence).

This clone has a handful of counts. The CDR3 reads CASSLGVAQETQYF. CDR3 DNA sequence: TGTGCCAGCAGTTTAGGCGTCGCCCAAGAGACCCAGTACTTC. The J gene is TRBJ2-5, the V gene TRBV27, with unresolved D. This CDR3 has 14 amino acids. V was trimmed by 2 bases and J by 1 base, leaving 8 bases between them. The germline V gene encodes CDR1 MNHEY and CDR2 SMNVEV (reference sequence).

This chain links TRBV5-1 with TRBJ2-5; tentatively, D is TRBD2 (5 bases). The germline gives CDR1 SGHRS, CDR2 YFSETQ. There are 13 residues in the CDR3. The V end lost 4 bases, the J end lost 5 bases, and 12 bases lay between the germline ends. CDR3 nucleotides: TGCGCCAGCAGCCTGGGAGTTGAGGAGACCCAGTACTTC. Translating gives CASSLGVEETQYF.

This clone has a handful of counts. The rearrangement uses TRBV7-8 and TRBJ2-5, with a tentative D call TRBD1 (5 bases). Germline V gives CDR1 SGHVS, CDR2 FQNEAQ. The CDR3 has 16 residues. V dropped 4 bases and J dropped 5 bases, with 20 bases sitting between them. Here the CDR3 reads CASSWPEKGQQETQYF. For the CDR3, the DNA is TGTGCCAGCAGCTGGCCTGAGAAGGGGCAACAGGAGACCCAGTACTTC.

This chain uses TRBV27 with TRBJ1-1, with D tentatively TRBD1 (5 bases). Trimming took 1 base from V and 4 from J, leaving 7 bases between them. The CDR3 totals 13 residues. Germline CDR1 and CDR2: MNHEY and SMNVEV (reference sequence). The CDR3 nucleotides are TGTGCCAGCAGTTTATTCGGGGCCACTGAAGCTTTCTTT. Translated: CASSLFGATEAFF.

A few counts support this clone. The rearrangement uses TRBV10-3 and TRBJ2-1; possible D gene TRBD2, 5 bases. Deletions cut 10 bases from V and 6 bases from J, with 19 bases between. CDR1 ENHRY and CDR2 SYGVKD come from the germline V gene. This CDR3 spans 14 amino acids. CDR3 nucleotide sequence: TGTGCCACCAACCGCGGACTGGGGAGCAATGAGCAGTTCTTC. As protein: CATNRGLGSNEQFF.

The chain is built from TRBV29-1 and TRBJ2-7, with 7 bases that match TRBD1. The V segment lost 6 bases and the J segment 1 base; nucleotides outside the gene matches: 9. Germline CDR1 SQVTM, CDR2 ANQGSEA. CDR3 length: 14 amino acids. This CDR3 is CSVTTRQGSYEQYF. Written as DNA, the CDR3 is TGCAGCGTAACGACCCGACAGGGATCCTACGAGCAGTACTTC.

V and J are TRBV30 and TRBJ1-2; D possibly corresponds to TRBD1 (5 bases). The CDR3 spans 14 residues. The V gene lost 7 bases and the J gene lost 1 base, with 16 bases spanning the gap. Germline V gene lookup returns CDR1 GTSNPN and CDR2 SVGIG (reference sequence). The CDR3 nucleotides read TGTGCCTTCAGGCGCGGCAGGGATAACTATGGCTACACCTTC. Amino acids: CAFRRGRDNYGYTF. The full variable domain, rest sourced from reference TRBV30 and TRBJ1-2, is SQTIHQWPATLVQPVGSPLSLECTVEGTSNPNLYWYRQAAGRGLQLLFYSVGIGQISSEVPQNLSASRPQDRQFILSSKKLLLSDSGFYLCAFRRGRDNYGYTFGSGTRLTVV.

This clone appeared a single time. The chain recombines TRBV30 with TRBJ1-5; D not resolved. Germline CDR1 GTSNPN, CDR2 SVGIG (reference sequence). The CDR3 runs 15 residues. V gave up 3 bases and J gave up 3 bases, with 15 bases separating them. In DNA, the CDR3 is TGTGCCTGGAGCGCCGGCGGAGACCTCAATCAGCCCCAGCATTTT. Translating it yields CAWSAGGDLNQPQHF.

This clone has more than one count but fewer than ten. The J gene is TRBJ2-7, the V gene TRBV29-1; tentatively, D is TRBD1 (6 bases). CDR1 is SQVTM and CDR2 is ANQGSEA in the germline V gene. This CDR3 spans 14 amino acids. Trimming left V 3 bases short and J 3 bases short, with 15 bases between. The CDR3 protein is CSVDDHQQGYEQYF. DNA for the CDR3: TGCAGCGTTGATGACCACCAACAGGGCTACGAGCAGTACTTC.

The V and J genes are TRBV27 and TRBJ1-6; D is unresolved. Germline loops: CDR1 MNHEY, CDR2 SMNVEV (reference sequence). Trimming left V 0 bases short and J 9 bases short, with 6 bases between. The CDR3 consists of 13 residues. This CDR3 is CASSLSFGSPLHF. The CDR3 nucleotides are TGTGCCAGCAGTTTATCGTTTGGTTCACCCCTCCACTTT.

This clone was picked up one time. This chain connects TRBV27 to TRBJ2-3, with TRBD1 identical over 8 bases. CDR1 and CDR2 (germline): MNHEY, SMNVEV (reference sequence). V shed 3 bases and J 0 bases; nucleotides not matched to a gene: 5. The CDR3 has 16 residues. CDR3 DNA sequence: TGTGCCAGCAGTTTGTCCCAGGGGGCAAGCACAGATACGCAGTATTTT. It yields the protein CASSLSQGASTDTQYF.

V is TRBV18 and J is TRBJ1-1, with 9 bases lining up with TRBD1. CDR1 is KGHSH, CDR2 LQKENI, per germline. Unmatched junction bases numbered 8, after V lost 0 bases and J lost 0 bases. This CDR3 is built from 18 residues. The CDR3 DNA follows: TGTGCCAGCTCACCACCGGGGTCACAGGGGGCTTTGAACACTGAAGCTTTCTTT. Encoded protein: CASSPPGSQGALNTEAFF.

In its sample, this clone was seen a few times. The chain's CDR3 is CASSFTASEAFF. The CDR3, as DNA: TGTGCCAGCAGCTTCACAGCTTCTGAAGCTTTCTTT. V is TRBV11-2 and J is TRBJ1-1; no definite D call. This CDR3 is 12 amino acids long. The germline V and J ends were trimmed by 3 bases and 6 bases, with 8 bases remaining between them. Germline values: CDR1 SGHAT, CDR2 FQNNGV.

This clone was seen more than once but under ten times. The chain combines TRBV9 with TRBJ1-5; D call uncertain. The CDR3 is 13 residues long. Deletions cut 2 bases from V and 3 bases from J, with 6 bases between. Germline CDR1 SGDLS, CDR2 YYNGEE. CDR3 amino acids: CASSVSPNQPQHF. DNA for the CDR3: TGTGCCAGCAGCGTGTCCCCCAATCAGCCCCAGCATTTT.

This chain connects TRBV30 to TRBJ1-2; 10 positions match TRBD1. From germline, CDR1 is GTSNPN and CDR2 SVGIG (reference sequence). V shed 1 base and J 3 bases; nucleotides not matched to a gene: 8. The CDR3 is 16 amino acids. CDR3 DNA sequence: TGTGCCTGGAGTGCCGGGACAGGGGCGCGGGACTATGGCTACACCTTC. Protein sequence: CAWSAGTGARDYGYTF.

This clone occurred a few times. The V gene is TRBV30, the J gene TRBJ2-7; 7 nucleotides align to TRBD1. This CDR3 contains 14 residues. V shed 5 bases and J 5 bases; nucleotides not matched to a gene: 12. CDR1 is GTSNPN and CDR2 is SVGIG in the germline V gene (reference sequence). The CDR3 nucleotides read TGTGCCTGGTGGACAGGTGCCTCCTACAACGAGCAGTACTTC. The encoded protein is CAWWTGASYNEQYF.

This chain uses TRBV30 with TRBJ2-5; D might be TRBD1 (6 bases). V was pared by 8 bases and J by 5 bases, with 21 bases between. The germline V gene has CDR1 GTSNPN and CDR2 SVGIG (reference sequence). The CDR3 is 14 residues long. Here the CDR3 DNA reads TGTGCCGGACAACAGGGTGTTAGCGTGGAGACCCAGTACTTC. Translated: CAGQQGVSVETQYF.

The gene calls are TRBV30 and TRBJ2-7; either TRBD1 or TRBD2 may supply D (5 bases each). This CDR3 comprises 12 residues. Trimming shortened V by 6 bases and J by 0 bases, and 9 bases separated the two germline ends. The germline gives CDR1 GTSNPN, CDR2 SVGIG (reference sequence). The CDR3 coding sequence is TGTGCCTGTTGGGACGGCTCCTACGAGCAGTACTTC. Amino acids: CACWDGSYEQYF.

The CDR3 DNA is TGTGCCTGGAGTTCCCGCTTGCGAACACAGGAGGATGAGCAGTTCTTC. It is translated as CAWSSRLRTQEDEQFF. The chain is built from TRBV30 and TRBJ2-1; D possibly matches TRBD1 or TRBD2 (5 bases each). The CDR3 covers 16 residues. Germline lookup yields CDR1 GTSNPN and CDR2 SVGIG (reference sequence). Trimming removed 2 bases from V and 8 bases from J, with 22 bases in between.

This clone has just a few counts. V gene TRBV20-1 combines with J gene TRBJ2-2; D is unclear. The CDR3 spans 11 residues. Germline V lookup: CDR1 DFQATT, CDR2 SNEGSKA (reference sequence). Between the trimmed V and J ends, which lost 3 bases and 8 bases, there was a span of 7 bases. The CDR3 nucleotides are TGCAGTGCTAGGCTAGTAGGGGAGCTGTTTTTT. It specifies CSARLVGELFF.

V gene TRBV4-1 combines with J gene TRBJ1-4; TRBD1 aligns across 8 bases. The CDR3 loop spans 15 amino acids. V shed 0 bases and J 12 bases; nucleotides not matched to a gene: 9. Germline V gene data show CDR1 as MGHRA and CDR2 as YSYEKL. The CDR3 protein is CASSQDPGQELELFF. The DNA for the CDR3 is TGCGCCAGCAGCCAAGATCCGGGACAGGAATTAGAACTGTTTTTT.

This clone was seen a few times. The J gene is TRBJ1-1, the V gene TRBV30; no reliable D call. Trimming removed 2 bases at V and 7 bases at J, with 14 bases between. Germline CDR1 is GTSNPN and CDR2 is SVGIG (reference sequence). The CDR3 length is 13 residues. The CDR3 nucleotides read TGTGCCTGGAGTCCACTGGACCACTATGAAGCTTTCTTT. Encoded protein: CAWSPLDHYEAFF.

The chain recombines TRBV7-6 with TRBJ2-4; D may be TRBD2 (6 bases). The CDR3 loop spans 15 amino acids. The germline V gene encodes CDR1 SGHVS and CDR2 FNYEAQ. The V gene lost 5 bases and the J gene lost 4 bases, with 15 bases spanning the gap. CDR3 nucleotide sequence: TGTGCCAGCAGCCCCGGGCCGGGACTTAAAAACATTCAGTACTTC. It codes for CASSPGPGLKNIQYF.